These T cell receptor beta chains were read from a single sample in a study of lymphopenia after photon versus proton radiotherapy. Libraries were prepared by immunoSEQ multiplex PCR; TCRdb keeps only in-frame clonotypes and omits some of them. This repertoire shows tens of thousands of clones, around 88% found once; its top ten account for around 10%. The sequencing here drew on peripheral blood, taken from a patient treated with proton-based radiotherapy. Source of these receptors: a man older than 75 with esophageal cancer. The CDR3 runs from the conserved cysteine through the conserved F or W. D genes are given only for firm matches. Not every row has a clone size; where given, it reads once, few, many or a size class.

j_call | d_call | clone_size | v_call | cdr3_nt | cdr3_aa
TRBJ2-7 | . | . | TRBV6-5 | TGTGCCAGCAGTTCGGGAGAACAGCGAGAGATTTACGAGCAGTACTTC | CASSSGEQREIYEQYF
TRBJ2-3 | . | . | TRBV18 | TGTGCCAGCTCACCTGGGTTCCCAGATACGCAGTATTTT | CASSPGFPDTQYF
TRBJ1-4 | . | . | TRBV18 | TGTGCCAGCTCAACGGGTCTAACGGGAACTAATGAAAAACTGTTTTTT | CASSTGLTGTNEKLFF
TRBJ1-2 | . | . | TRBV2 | TGTGCCAGCAGTGAAGTGGCAGGGCGAACTTACTATGGCTACACCTTC | CASSEVAGRTYYGYTF
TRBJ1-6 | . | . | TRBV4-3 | TGCGCCAGCAGCCGAGACCCCATAGGCAGGAATTCACCCCTCCACTTT | CASSRDPIGRNSPLHF
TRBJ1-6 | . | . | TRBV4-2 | TGTGCCAGCAGCCACACAGGAAGAGTCTCCTATAATTCACCCCTCCACTTT | CASSHTGRVSYNSPLHF
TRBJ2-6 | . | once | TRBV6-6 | TGTGCCAGCAGTCTACAGGGTCCTGGGGCCAACGTCCTGACTTTC | CASSLQGPGANVLTF
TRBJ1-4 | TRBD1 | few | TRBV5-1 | TGCGCCAGCAGGAGTCTCGGGACAGGGATGGAAAAACTGTTTTTT | CASRSLGTGMEKLFF
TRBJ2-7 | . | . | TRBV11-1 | TGTGCCAGCAGCCTGGACAGCTACGAGCAGTACTTC | CASSLDSYEQYF
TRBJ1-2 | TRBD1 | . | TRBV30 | TGTGCCTGGAGTGCGGACAGGGGGCACTATGGCTACACCTTC | CAWSADRGHYGYTF
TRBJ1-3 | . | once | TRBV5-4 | TGTGCCAGCAGCCGGGGACGGAGAAACACCATATATTTT | CASSRGRRNTIYF
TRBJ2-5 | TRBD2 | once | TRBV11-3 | TGTGCCAGCATCACCCCGGGGAGGGTCGAGACCCAGTACTTC | CASITPGRVETQYF
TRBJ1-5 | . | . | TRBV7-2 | TGTGCCAGCAGCTTTACAGTAGCAGGCAATCAGCCCCAGCATTTT | CASSFTVAGNQPQHF
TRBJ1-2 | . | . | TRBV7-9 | TGTGCCAGCAGCTTCCGGGACTTGTATGGCTACACCTTC | CASSFRDLYGYTF
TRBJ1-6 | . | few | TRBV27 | TGTGCCAGCAGTTTAACCATGCAAGGAAGGTCCTATAATTCACCCCTCCACTTT | CASSLTMQGRSYNSPLHF
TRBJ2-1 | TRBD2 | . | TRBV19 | TGTGCCAGTAGTCCCACCGGGACTAGCTATGAGCAGTTCTTC | CASSPTGTSYEQFF
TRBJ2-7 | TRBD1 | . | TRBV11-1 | TGTGCCAGCAGCTCGACAGGGTTCGATTACGAGCAGTACTTC | CASSSTGFDYEQYF
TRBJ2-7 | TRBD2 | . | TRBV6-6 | TGTGCCAGCAGCCCACTAGCGGCAGCATCCTACGAGCAGTACTTC | CASSPLAAASYEQYF
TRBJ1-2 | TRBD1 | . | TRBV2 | TGTGCCAGCAGTGAACTGGGACAGGGGGCAGGGGGCTACACCTTC | CASSELGQGAGGYTF
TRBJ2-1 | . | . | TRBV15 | TGTGCCACCAGCAGATGGGGGGATAGGGATTACAATGAGCAGTTCTTC | CATSRWGDRDYNEQFF
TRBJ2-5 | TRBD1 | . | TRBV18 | TGTGCCAGCTCACCACGCCAACAGGGGGCTCAAGAGACCCAGTACTTC | CASSPRQQGAQETQYF